The T cell receptor beta chain described here comes from a study of cytomegalovirus exposure and HLA in healthy donors. To note about this clone: Antigen: not known.

The PCR was carried out with 60 Vbeta primers and 13 Jbeta primers. TCRdb's table, derived via immunoSEQ multiplex PCR, lists solely in-frame clones and lacks some. Of fewer than 350,000 clones listed, 85% to 90% are singletons. Germline V gives CDR1 SGHTS, CDR2 YDEGEE. This CDR3 spans 15 amino acids. V was pared by 3 bases and J by 5 bases, with 8 bases of the junction left unmatched. Notes on the study in general: After further analysis at a later stage, 16,951 TCR beta sequences were associated with HLA alleles at 0.05 false discovery rate. Reportedly, a later analysis found an Asian-associated ancestry cluster had fewer N-insertions than the roughly 700-donor mean.

The gene calls are TRBV5-8 and TRBJ1-5; 7 bases fit TRBD1. This TCR was sampled from a woman aged 18-35 years in good health and CMV-seronegative. The sequenced sample was PBMCs. CDR3 protein: CASSYVDTGDQPQHF. DNA for the CDR3: TGTGCCAGCAGCTACGTGGACACAGGGGATCAGCCCCAGCATTTT.